A single sample is the source of the 20 T cell receptor beta chains below, sequenced in a study of human T cells and chemical hapten exposure. TCRdb ran MiXCR on the RACE reads and lists one entry per CDR3 protein. The repertoire has approximately 260,000 distinct CDR3 sequences, about 8.6% of them found once; the top ten carry around 2.5%. Time point: pre-sensitization, week 0. Treatment given: therapeutic diphenylcyclopropenone sensitization with weekly scalp DPC. Specimen: whole blood, collected in connection with sensitization to the hapten diphenylcyclopropenone (DPC). These receptors were taken from a woman aged 40 to 50 with alopecia areata. Some clones in this sample may be carry-over from other donors' samples.

This clonotype was observed many times. One junction end disagrees with the germline gene, perhaps due to a read error. The rearrangement joins TRBV6-2 or TRBV6-3 to TRBJ2-3; 10 bases match TRBD2. The CDR3 is 16 amino acids. Germline V lookup: CDR1 MNHEY, CDR2 SVGEGT. The CDR3 here is CASSGSGRASTYTQYF. The DNA for the CDR3 is TGTGCCAGCAGTGGAAGCGGGAGGGCATCCACATATACGCAGTATTTT.

This clonotype was detected a few times. The chain employs TRBV10-2 and TRBJ1-3; D remains unclear. The V end was cut by 2 bases, the J end by 2 bases, with 10 bases between. CDR1 WSHSY and CDR2 SAAADI come from the germline V gene. The CDR3 extends over 15 amino acids. The CDR3 sequence: CASSEPAAAGNTIYF. For the CDR3, the DNA is TGCGCCAGCAGTGAGCCCGCCGCGGCTGGAAACACCATATATTTT.

This clonotype was counted between two and nine times. The rearrangement links TRBV6-6 to TRBJ2-7; TRBD2 agrees at 7 bases. The CDR3 is 12 amino acids. Per germline, CDR1 MNHNY and CDR2 SVGAGI (reference sequence). V trimming: 5 bases; J trimming: 5 bases; junction bases outside the gene matches: 3. Here the CDR3 DNA reads TGTGCCAGCAGTCCTACTAGCGACGAGCAGTACTTC. It translates to CASSPTSDEQYF.

In this sample, this clonotype turned up many times. The V call is TRBV7-2, the J call TRBJ2-7; 13 bases map to TRBD2. Looked up from germline, CDR1 is SGHTA and CDR2 is FQGNSA. This CDR3 comprises 17 residues. V lost 0 bases to trimming and J lost 5 bases; unmatched junction nucleotides: 7. The CDR3 region is CASSLAGSGTSGNEQYF. The DNA of the CDR3 is TGTGCCAGCAGCTTAGCTGGGTCCGGGACTAGCGGGAACGAGCAGTACTTC. Full variable domain (missing parts from reference TRBV7-2 and TRBJ2-7): GAGVSQSPSNKVTEKGKDVELRCDPISGHTALYWYRQSLGQGLEFLIYFQGNSAPDKSGLPSDRFSAERTGGSVSTLTIQRTQQEDSAVYLCASSLAGSGTSGNEQYFGPGTRLTVT.

This clonotype was counted a few times. The CDR3, as DNA: TGCAGCGTCAACGGACTAGCGGGGAATGAGCAGTTCTTC. Encoded protein: CSVNGLAGNEQFF. The chain combines TRBV29-1 with TRBJ2-1; 12 bases fit TRBD2. CDR1 is SQVTM, CDR2 ANQGSEA, per germline. The CDR3 length is 13 residues. Losses at the gene ends were 6 bases for V and 7 bases for J; bases not matched to a gene: 4.

This clonotype was observed a few times. The chain joins TRBV7-2 to TRBJ2-3, with D perhaps matching TRBD1 (5 bases). V dropped 5 bases and J dropped 6 bases, with 15 bases sitting between them. This CDR3 is 14 amino acids long. The germline V gene encodes CDR1 SGHTA and CDR2 FQGNSA. CDR3 coding DNA: TGTGCCAGCAGCCGAACCGACAGAAGGGATACGCAGTATTTT. Its translation is CASSRTDRRDTQYF. The full variable domain, in which reference TRBV7-2 and TRBJ2-3 provide the parts outside the CDR3, is GAGVSQSPSNKVTEKGKDVELRCDPISGHTALYWYRQSLGQGLEFLIYFQGNSAPDKSGLPSDRFSAERTGGSVSTLTIQRTQQEDSAVYLCASSRTDRRDTQYFGPGTRLTVL.

This clonotype has more than one count but fewer than ten. The rearrangement joins TRBV6-2 or TRBV6-3 to TRBJ1-2; weak D call: TRBD1 (5 bases). V was shortened by 6 bases and J by 4 bases, with 15 bases between the two germline ends. Germline assignment: CDR1 MNHEY and CDR2 SVGEGT. This CDR3 region has 14 residues. CDR3: CASSLEGPGYGYTF. The CDR3, as DNA: TGTGCCAGCAGCCTGGAGGGGCCAGGCTATGGCTACACCTTC.

This clonotype was detected only a few times. V gene TRBV20-1 combines with J gene TRBJ2-2; 9 nucleotides agree with TRBD2. The CDR3 is made up of 18 amino acids. Germline V gene sequence: CDR1 DFQATT, CDR2 SNEGSKA (reference sequence). Trimming cost V 1 base and J 0 bases; bases outside gene matches: 9. In DNA, the CDR3 is TGCAGTGCTAGAGCCCGCTTTCTAGCGGGAACGAACACCGGGGAGCTGTTTTTT. Its translation: CSARARFLAGTNTGELFF.

In its sample, this clonotype was seen many times. The chain couples TRBV6-2 or TRBV6-3 to TRBJ2-5, with D possibly matching TRBD1 (6 bases). V lost 7 bases and J 3 bases, leaving 21 bases between the germline ends. The CDR3 length is 16 residues. Germline V gene lookup returns CDR1 MNHEY and CDR2 SVGEGT. CDR3 sequence reads: CASNRPNWSGEETQYF. As DNA, the CDR3 is TGTGCCAGCAACCGCCCGAATTGGTCAGGGGAAGAGACCCAGTACTTC.

Many counts were recorded for this clonotype. The rearrangement links TRBV29-1 to TRBJ2-5, with D unclear. The germline CDR1 and CDR2 sequences are SQVTM and ANQGSEA. The CDR3 is 12 amino acids. This CDR3 is CSAAGGQETQYF. For the CDR3, the DNA is TGCAGTGCCGCCGGCGGACAAGAGACCCAGTACTTC.

This clonotype has ten or more counts. The CDR3 loop is CAISDQGGTEAFF. In DNA form, the CDR3 reads TGTGCCATTTCTGATCAGGGAGGAACTGAAGCTTTCTTT. The V gene is TRBV10-3, the J gene TRBJ1-1; maybe TRBD1 (5 bases). The CDR3 spans 13 residues. Germline CDR1 and CDR2: ENHRY and SYGVKD. Trimming removed 9 bases at V and 5 bases at J, with 16 bases between.

The rearrangement uses TRBV29-1 and TRBJ1-2; perhaps TRBD1 as D (6 bases). Deletions cut 3 bases from V and 0 bases from J, with 11 bases between. The germline CDR1 and CDR2 sequences are SQVTM and ANQGSEA. There are 14 residues in the CDR3. The CDR3, as DNA: TGCAGCGTTGAGACAGGCCTGACTAACTATGGCTACACCTTC. Translating it yields CSVETGLTNYGYTF.

This clonotype was counted between two and nine times. V gene TRBV9 combines with J gene TRBJ2-3; tentatively, D is TRBD1 (6 bases). V lost 3 bases and J lost 3, with 14 bases in between. Germline V gene data show CDR1 as SGDLS and CDR2 as YYNGEE. CDR3 length: 15 residues. The CDR3 DNA reads TGTGCCAGCAGCGGAGAGGGGGTCGCGACAGATACGCAGTATTTT. Amino acid sequence: CASSGEGVATDTQYF. The whole variable domain, filled in from reference TRBV9 and TRBJ2-3, reads DSGVTQTPKHLITATGQRVTLRCSPRSGDLSVYWYQQSLDQGLQFLIQYYNGEERAKGNILERFSAQQFPDLHSELNLSSLELGDSALYFCASSGEGVATDTQYFGPGTRLTVL.

This clonotype was detected many times. The J gene is TRBJ2-7, the V gene TRBV4-2; D remains unclear. Trimming removed 1 base from V and 3 bases from J, with 10 bases in between. The CDR3 has 14 residues. Germline V gene lookup returns CDR1 LGHNA and CDR2 YNFKEQ. In DNA form, the CDR3 reads TGTGCCAGCAGCCAAGTAAAAGACGACTACGAGCAGTACTTC. Translating it yields CASSQVKDDYEQYF.

The J gene is TRBJ2-5, the V gene TRBV2, with D uncertain. The V gene lost 6 bases and the J gene lost 7 bases, with 6 bases spanning the gap. The CDR3 runs to 10 residues. CDR1 SNHLY and CDR2 FYNNEI come from the germline V gene. The CDR3 coding sequence is TGTGCCAGCAGCGTGGGGACCCAGTACTTC. It yields the protein CASSVGTQYF.

In its sample, this clonotype was seen a few times. For the CDR3, the DNA is TGTGCCAGCAGCCCGGACAAATATGGCTACACCTTC. This gives the protein CASSPDKYGYTF. The rearrangement links TRBV16 to TRBJ1-2, with a weak D call TRBD1 (5 bases). The CDR3 extends over 12 amino acids. V lost 4 bases and J lost 5, with 8 bases in between. CDR1 is KGHSY and CDR2 is FQNENV in the germline V gene. The full variable domain, rest sourced from reference TRBV16 and TRBJ1-2, is GEEVAQTPKHLVRGEGQKAKLYCAPIKGHSYVFWYQQVLKNEFKFLISFQNENVFDETGMPKERFSAKCLPNSPCSLEIQATKLEDSAVYFCASSPDKYGYTFGSGTRLTVV.

V usage is TRBV29-1 and J usage is TRBJ2-3; 9 bases line up with TRBD1. The CDR3 loop spans 14 amino acids. Germline V gene data show CDR1 as SQVTM and CDR2 as ANQGSEA. The trim removed 7 bases at V and 1 base at J, leaving 6 bases unmatched. The CDR3, as DNA: TGCAGCGCAGATACAGGGGGCGGCACAGATACGCAGTATTTT. Translating it yields CSADTGGGTDTQYF.

J is TRBJ2-2 and V is TRBV7-3; D is undetermined. V lost 3 bases and J lost 0, with 8 bases in between. The CDR3 has 15 amino acids. The germline CDR1 and CDR2 sequences are SGHTA and FQGTGA. The CDR3 nucleotides are TGTGCCAGCAGCTTCGACTCCACGAACACCGGGGAGCTGTTTTTT. Translated: CASSFDSTNTGELFF.

The rearrangement joins TRBV10-3 to TRBJ2-1; 9 nucleotides line up with TRBD2. The germline CDR1 and CDR2 sequences are ENHRY and SYGVKD. This CDR3 has 14 residues. After removal of 8 bases from V and 8 bases from J, the junction contained 10 bases not matched to a gene. The chain's CDR3 is CAISRVAGVHEQFF. As DNA, the CDR3 is TGTGCCATCTCCCGAGTAGCGGGAGTCCATGAGCAGTTCTTC.

V usage is TRBV4-2 and J usage is TRBJ2-3; 7 nucleotides line up with TRBD2. Germline CDR1 is LGHNA and CDR2 is YNFKEQ. The CDR3 spans 19 residues. The V and J ends lost 0 bases and 2 bases, in that order; junction bases with no gene match: 14. CDR3 in amino acids: CASSQDQPSGTTITDTQYF. Here the CDR3 DNA reads TGTGCCAGCAGCCAAGATCAACCAAGCGGGACGACCATCACAGATACGCAGTATTTT.